This passage covers 28 T cell receptor beta chains from one sample sequenced in a study of PD-L1 blockade in urothelial cancer. Data came from immunoSEQ multiplex PCR; TCRdb stores just in-frame clones and leaves some out. The repertoire holds some 48,000 clones, with roughly 80% as singletons. Time point: peripheral blood 6 weeks after treatment start. The sequenced sample was PBMCs, obtained around atezolizumab (anti-PD-L1) treatment. These receptors originate from a man between 65 and 79 years old with urothelial cancer.

This clone rates as medium-sized (0.01 to 0.1%). V is TRBV14 and J is TRBJ2-2; D is possibly TRBD1 (6 bases). CDR3 size: 15 residues. Trimming stripped 1 base from V and 0 bases from J, with 6 bases between. Per germline, CDR1 SGHDN and CDR2 FVKESK. For the CDR3, the DNA is TGTGCCAGCAGCCAAGGGACAGCGAACACCGGGGAGCTGTTTTTT. Protein product: CASSQGTANTGELFF. Full variable domain (remainder filled in from reference TRBV14 and TRBJ2-2): EAGVTQFPSHSVIEKGQTVTLRCDPISGHDNLYWYRRVMGKEIKFLLHFVKESKQDESGMPNNRFLAERTGGTYSTLKVQPAELEDSGVYFCASSQGTANTGELFFGEGSRLTVL.

The table lists this clone with a few counts. V and J are TRBV19 and TRBJ1-2; D might be TRBD1 (6 bases). Germline V gene sequence: CDR1 LNHDA, CDR2 SQIVND (reference sequence). Trimming pared 10 bases from V and 7 bases from J, leaving 22 bases between. This CDR3 comprises 14 residues. The CDR3 DNA sequence: TGTGCCACACACCCAGGGGCCAGCAGGGCTGGCTACACCTTC. Translating gives CATHPGASRAGYTF.

This chain links TRBV7-8 with TRBJ2-5; D not certain. The CDR3 is 13 residues long. Germline values: CDR1 SGHVS, CDR2 FQNEAQ. V gave up 1 base and J gave up 5 bases, with 8 bases separating them. The CDR3 DNA is TGTGCCAGCAGCTTAGGACACATGGAGACCCAGTACTTC. As protein: CASSLGHMETQYF.

A single count supports this clone. This rearrangement joins TRBV18 to TRBJ2-3; 9 bases line up with TRBD1. This CDR3 comprises 15 residues. The germline V gene encodes CDR1 KGHSH and CDR2 LQKENI. Trimming at V came to 3 bases and at J to 4 bases, leaving 5 bases not matched to a gene. CDR3 in amino acids: CASSPGTGTADTQYF. The CDR3 DNA reads as TGTGCCAGCTCACCGGGGACAGGGACGGCAGATACGCAGTATTTT.

This clone was seen only a few times. The rearrangement uses TRBV10-1 and TRBJ2-7; 12 nucleotides agree with TRBD2. After removal of 6 bases from V and 3 bases from J, the junction contained 3 bases not matched to a gene. CDR3 length: 14 amino acids. Germline loops: CDR1 WNHNN, CDR2 SYGVQD (reference sequence). The chain's CDR3 is CASSPGLAGYEQYF. The CDR3 nucleotides are TGCGCCAGCAGCCCGGGACTAGCGGGCTACGAGCAGTACTTC.

V and J are TRBV7-9 and TRBJ2-7, with a tentative D call TRBD1 (5 bases). Germline CDR1 reads SEHNR; CDR2 reads FQNEAQ (reference sequence). Trimming stripped 1 base from V and 2 bases from J, with 6 bases between. CDR3 length equals 13 residues. Written as DNA, the CDR3 is TGTGCCAGCAGCTTAGGGGGCCCCTACGAGCAGTACTTC. This codes for CASSLGGPYEQYF. The full variable domain, in which reference TRBV7-9 and TRBJ2-7 provide the parts outside the CDR3, is DTGVSQNPRHKITKRGQNVTFRCDPISEHNRLYWYRQTLGQGPEFLTYFQNEAQLEKSRLLSDRFSAERPKGSFSTLEIQRTEQGDSAMYLCASSLGGPYEQYFGPGTRLTVT.

This chain connects TRBV20-1 to TRBJ1-2; no clear D. The CDR3 contains 10 residues. Between the trimmed V and J ends, which lost 4 bases and 4 bases, there was a span of 4 bases. CDR1 is DFQATT and CDR2 is SNEGSKA in the germline V gene (reference sequence). This CDR3 is CSANTYGYTF. CDR3 nucleotides: TGCAGTGCTAACACCTATGGCTACACCTTC.

This chain links TRBV9 with TRBJ2-7, with D possibly being TRBD1 (6 bases). CDR3 length equals 15 residues. The ends were cut back, 0 bases at V and 2 bases at J, with 12 bases in the middle. CDR1 and CDR2 from the germline V gene are SGDLS and YYNGEE. The CDR3 sequence: CASSVDPEGAYEQYF. The CDR3 nucleotides are TGTGCCAGCAGCGTAGACCCCGAGGGGGCCTACGAGCAGTACTTC.

The J gene is TRBJ1-3, the V gene TRBV7-8; D uncertain. CDR3 length: 13 amino acids. Between the trimmed V and J ends, which lost 1 base and 6 bases, there was a span of 7 bases. Germline assignment: CDR1 SGHVS and CDR2 FQNEAQ. The CDR3 loop reads CASSLGQENTIYF. CDR3 nucleotides: TGTGCCAGCAGCTTAGGACAAGAAAACACCATATATTTT.

This clone was seen many times. The chain joins TRBV28 to TRBJ1-2; D possibly corresponds to TRBD1 (6 bases). V dropped 11 bases and J dropped 3 bases, with 16 bases sitting between them. Germline CDR1 and CDR2: MDHEN and SYDVKM. CDR3 length: 13 amino acids. The chain's CDR3 is CALGQPDYYGYTF. DNA of the CDR3: TGTGCCCTTGGACAGCCGGACTACTATGGCTACACCTTC.

This clone was observed a handful of times. V gene TRBV7-8 combines with J gene TRBJ1-1, with 7 bases identical to TRBD1. This CDR3 spans 13 amino acids. Per germline, CDR1 SGHVS and CDR2 FQNEAQ. J gave up 6 bases and V 1 base, and 2 bases lay outside the gene matches. DNA for the CDR3: TGTGCCAGCAGCTTAGGGGGGACAGCTGAAGCTTTCTTT. Protein product: CASSLGGTAEAFF.

This clone has a single count. This chain links TRBV28 with TRBJ2-7; 9 bases fit TRBD1. This CDR3 contains 14 residues. Germline CDR1 MDHEN, CDR2 SYDVKM. The junction had 5 bases not matched to a gene; V was cut back by 5 bases and J by 3 bases. In nucleotides, the CDR3 is TGTGCCAGCAGTGCAACAGGGGGCAGCTACGAGCAGTACTTC. Translation: CASSATGGSYEQYF.

The CDR3, as DNA: TGTGCCTGGAGTGTAGGCGGGAGCGGGGAGACCCAGTACTTC. Protein: CAWSVGGSGETQYF. The rearrangement joins TRBV30 to TRBJ2-5, with 7 bases matching TRBD2. The germline gives CDR1 GTSNPN, CDR2 SVGIG (reference sequence). The length of the CDR3 is 14 residues. Unmatched junction bases numbered 6, after V lost 0 bases and J lost 5 bases.

The chain carries TRBV6-1 and TRBJ2-5; the D is unclear. With 2 bases removed from V and 2 bases from J, the gap between germline ends came to 9 bases. Germline CDR1 and CDR2: MNHNS and SASEGT. The CDR3 sequence is 14 residues long. CDR3 residues: CASSELPRQETQYF. The CDR3, as DNA: TGTGCCAGCAGTGAACTCCCCAGGCAAGAGACCCAGTACTTC.

The chain carries TRBV6-5 and TRBJ2-2, with 7 bases that match TRBD2. V shed 10 bases, J shed 5 bases, and the junction held 4 bases outside the gene matches. The germline V gene encodes CDR1 MNHEY and CDR2 SVGAGI. The CDR3 contains 12 residues. The CDR3 DNA sequence: TGTGCCACGGGGAGGGAAACCGGGGAGCTGTTTTTT. Translated: CATGRETGELFF.

The J gene is TRBJ2-1, the V gene TRBV15; TRBD1 agrees at 12 bases. The CDR3 loop spans 15 amino acids. V shed 3 bases and J 7 bases; nucleotides not matched to a gene: 4. The V gene's germline CDR1 is LNHNV and CDR2 YYDKDF (reference sequence). The chain's CDR3 is CATSSPGQGANEQFF. The CDR3 nucleotides are TGTGCCACCAGCAGTCCGGGACAGGGGGCTAATGAGCAGTTCTTC.

This clone occurred a few times. The chain combines TRBV7-8 with TRBJ2-7; D is possibly TRBD2 (5 bases). V was trimmed by 6 bases and J by 3 bases, leaving 15 bases between them. This CDR3 comprises 14 residues. Germline values: CDR1 SGHVS, CDR2 FQNEAQ. CDR3 sequence: CASSYRAGVYEQYF. DNA for the CDR3: TGTGCCAGCAGTTACCGTGCGGGCGTCTACGAGCAGTACTTC.

CDR3 sequence reads: CASSQERGKGQYTQYF. CDR3 in DNA: TGCGCCAGCAGCCAAGAACGGGGGAAGGGGCAATATACGCAGTATTTT. J is TRBJ2-3 and V is TRBV4-1; D might be TRBD2 (6 bases). Germline assignment: CDR1 MGHRA and CDR2 YSYEKL. The CDR3 has 16 residues. V dropped 0 bases and J dropped 7 bases, with 17 bases sitting between them.

The chain is built from TRBV10-1 and TRBJ2-7, with D possibly being TRBD1 (6 bases). Per the germline V gene, CDR1 is WNHNN and CDR2 is SYGVQD (reference sequence). The V end lost 0 bases, the J end lost 3 bases, and 12 bases lay between the germline ends. The CDR3 loop spans 15 amino acids. CDR3 in amino acids: CASSESTDRLYEQYF. The CDR3 DNA reads TGCGCCAGCAGTGAGTCGACGGACAGACTCTACGAGCAGTACTTC.

This clone was recorded a few times. The V gene is TRBV7-2, the J gene TRBJ1-1, with D unclear. The V end was cut by 1 base, the J end by 1 base, with 4 bases between. The CDR3 loop spans 13 amino acids. Germline V lookup: CDR1 SGHTA, CDR2 FQGNSA. CDR3 DNA sequence: TGTGCCAGCAGCTTAGGCAGGAACACTGAAGCTTTCTTT. Translation: CASSLGRNTEAFF.

Of note for this clone: The junction departs from the called germline gene at one end, perhaps through a read error. J is TRBJ2-2 and V is TRBV5-6, with 7 bases fitting TRBD1. Germline CDR1 is SGHDT and CDR2 is YYEEEE. This CDR3 has 14 amino acids. The CDR3 reads CASSLATGLGELLF. The CDR3 nucleotides are TGTGCCAGCAGCTTGGCGACAGGGTTAGGGGAGCTGCTTTTT. The full variable domain, its missing parts supplied by reference TRBV5-6 and TRBJ2-2, is DAGVTQSPTHLIKTRGQQVTLRCSPKSGHDTVSWYQQALGQGPQFIFQYYEEEERQRGNFPDRFSGHQFPNYSSELNVNALLLGDSALYLCASSLATGLGELLFGEGSRLTVL.

The chain uses TRBV10-1 and TRBJ2-1, with TRBD2 as a possible D gene (5 bases). Looked up from germline, CDR1 is WNHNN and CDR2 is SYGVQD (reference sequence). The CDR3 spans 13 residues. V dropped 4 bases and J dropped 5 bases, with 9 bases sitting between them. CDR3 protein: CASSAEADNEQFF. CDR3 sequence (DNA): TGCGCCAGCAGTGCCGAAGCGGACAATGAGCAGTTCTTC.

This chain uses TRBV5-5 with TRBJ1-5, with D maybe TRBD1 (6 bases). The V gene lost 4 bases and the J gene lost 1 base, with 9 bases spanning the gap. Germline V gives CDR1 SGHKS, CDR2 YYEKEE (reference sequence). This CDR3 is 14 amino acids long. CDR3 region: CASSQDSSNQPQHF. Written as DNA, the CDR3 is TGTGCCAGCAGCCAGGACAGCAGCAATCAGCCCCAGCATTTT.

V is TRBV6-4 and J is TRBJ1-4, with TRBD1 as a possible D gene (5 bases). Germline CDR1 reads MRHNA; CDR2 reads SNTAGT. With 2 bases removed from V and 8 bases from J, the gap between germline ends came to 12 bases. The length of the CDR3 is 14 residues. CDR3 protein: CASSDVDKWEKLFF. CDR3 bases: TGTGCCAGCAGTGACGTGGACAAATGGGAAAAACTGTTTTTT.

The chain carries TRBV28 and TRBJ1-3; weak D call: TRBD1 (6 bases). CDR3 size: 13 residues. The germline gives CDR1 MDHEN, CDR2 SYDVKM. V lost 2 bases, J lost 8 bases, and 10 bases lay in between. CDR3 region: CASSLIPGDTIYF. CDR3 nucleotide sequence: TGTGCCAGCAGTTTAATCCCAGGGGACACCATATATTTT. Filled out from reference TRBV28 and TRBJ1-3, the complete variable domain reads DVKVTQSSRYLVKRTGEKVFLECVQDMDHENMFWYRQDPGLGLRLIYFSYDVKMKEKGDIPEGYSVSREKKERFSLILESASTNQTSMYLCASSLIPGDTIYFGEGSWLTVV.

V is TRBV19 and J is TRBJ2-1; D possibly corresponds to TRBD2 (9 bases). CDR3 length: 18 amino acids. CDR1 and CDR2 (germline): LNHDA, SQIVND (reference sequence). V lost 3 bases and J 7 bases, leaving 25 bases between the germline ends. This CDR3 is CASSIWLAGTGPPNEQFF. In DNA form, the CDR3 reads TGTGCCAGTAGTATTTGGCTAGCGGGGACAGGCCCCCCAAATGAGCAGTTCTTC.

The gene calls are TRBV4-2 and TRBJ2-3, with 9 bases fitting TRBD2. This CDR3 is built from 17 residues. The V gene's germline CDR1 is LGHNA and CDR2 YNFKEQ. V dropped 0 bases and J dropped 3; count of bases not matched to a gene: 7. CDR3 coding DNA: TGTGCCAGCAGCCAAGATCCAGGACTAGCGAGAACAGATACGCAGTATTTT. This gives the protein CASSQDPGLARTDTQYF.

The chain couples TRBV5-1 to TRBJ2-3, with a weak D call TRBD2 (5 bases). Germline V gene data show CDR1 as SGHRS and CDR2 as YFSETQ. V gave up 9 bases and J gave up 5 bases, with 16 bases separating them. CDR3 size: 13 residues. CDR3 bases: TGCGCCACGCGGAGAGGGTTCATAGATACGCAGTATTTT. Encoded protein: CATRRGFIDTQYF.